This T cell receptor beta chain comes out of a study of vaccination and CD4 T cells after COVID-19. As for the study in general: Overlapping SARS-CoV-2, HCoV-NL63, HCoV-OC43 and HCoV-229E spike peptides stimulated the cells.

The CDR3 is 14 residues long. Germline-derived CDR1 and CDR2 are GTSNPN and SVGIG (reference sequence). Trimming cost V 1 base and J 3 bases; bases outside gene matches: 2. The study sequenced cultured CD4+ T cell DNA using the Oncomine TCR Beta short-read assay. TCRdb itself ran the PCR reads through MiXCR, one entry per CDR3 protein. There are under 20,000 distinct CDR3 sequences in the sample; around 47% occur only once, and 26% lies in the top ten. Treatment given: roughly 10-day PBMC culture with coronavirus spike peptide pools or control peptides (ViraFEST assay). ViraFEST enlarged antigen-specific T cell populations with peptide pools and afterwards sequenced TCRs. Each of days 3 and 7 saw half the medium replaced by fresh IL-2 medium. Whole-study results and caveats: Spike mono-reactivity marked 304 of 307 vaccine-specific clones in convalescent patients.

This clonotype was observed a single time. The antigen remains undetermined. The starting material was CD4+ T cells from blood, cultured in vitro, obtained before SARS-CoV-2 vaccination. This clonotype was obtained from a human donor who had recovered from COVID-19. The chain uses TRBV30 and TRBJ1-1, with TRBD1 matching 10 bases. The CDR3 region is CAWSGQGADTEAFF. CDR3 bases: TGTGCCTGGAGTGGACAGGGGGCTGACACTGAAGCTTTCTTT.